This T cell receptor beta chain was found in a study of blood T cell repertoires in COVID-19. This clone was seen only once. Germline V gene sequence: CDR1 SGHKS, CDR2 YYEKEE (reference sequence). Trimming stripped 4 bases from V and 4 bases from J, with 17 bases between. There are 16 residues in the CDR3. Clones were sequenced by immunoSEQ multiplex PCR, and TCRdb holds only the in-frame ones, with some missing. The table records some 260,000 clones, 70% to 90% of them present only once. The sequencing input was peripheral blood. V and J are TRBV5-5 and TRBJ1-4; weak D call: TRBD1 (6 bases). The source of this sequence is a human donor in a cohort sampled during active COVID-19. In nucleotides, the CDR3 is TGTGCCAGCAGCCGTGATCCGGGACAAATTAATGAAAAACTGTTTTTT. Amino acid sequence: CASSRDPGQINEKLFF.